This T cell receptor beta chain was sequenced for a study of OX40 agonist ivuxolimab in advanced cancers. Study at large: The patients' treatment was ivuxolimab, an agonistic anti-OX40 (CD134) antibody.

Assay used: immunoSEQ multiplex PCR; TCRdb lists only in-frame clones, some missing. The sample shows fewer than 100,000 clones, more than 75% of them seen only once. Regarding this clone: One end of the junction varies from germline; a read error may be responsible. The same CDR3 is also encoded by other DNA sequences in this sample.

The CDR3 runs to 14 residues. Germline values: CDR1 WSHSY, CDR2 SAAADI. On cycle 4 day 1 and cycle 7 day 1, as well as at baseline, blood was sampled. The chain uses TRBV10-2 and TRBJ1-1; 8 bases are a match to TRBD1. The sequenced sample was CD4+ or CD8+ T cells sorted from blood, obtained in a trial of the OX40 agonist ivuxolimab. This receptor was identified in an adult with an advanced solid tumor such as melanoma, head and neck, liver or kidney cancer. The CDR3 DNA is TGCGCCAGCATCCCAGGGGGCCTGACCACTGAAGCCTTCTTT. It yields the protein CASIPGGLTTEAFF.